Included here is one T cell receptor beta chain sequence, with context. Antigen unknown. TCRdb re-called the 5' RACE reads with MiXCR, one entry per CDR3 protein. The table includes approximately 550,000 distinct CDR3 sequences, roughly 12% detected once. The entry originates in a study of CD8 T cells in ankylosing spondylitis. V trimming: 3 bases; J trimming: 6 bases; junction bases outside the gene matches: 13. The CDR3 loop spans 18 amino acids. Germline loops: CDR1 KGHDR, CDR2 SFDVKD. The study's findings and limits: Earlier reports found some motif variants in synovial fluid and blood in reactive arthritis. Fewer than ten highly homologous variants made up a TCR beta motif that seemed to typify ankylosing spondylitis blood. The study looked at matched synovial fluid samples from ankylosing spondylitis patients. Disease-linked clones were reported to be significantly enriched there.

This rearrangement joins TRBV24-1 to TRBJ2-2, with 9 nucleotides matching TRBD1. Sequencing was carried out using blood, either unsorted or a sorted T cell fraction (not recorded which). This clonotype was sampled from a male donor with ankylosing spondylitis. This CDR3 reads CATSDPPLTGGSAGELFF. DNA for the CDR3: TGTGCCACCAGTGATCCTCCTCTTACAGGGGGCTCGGCCGGGGAGCTGTTTTTT.